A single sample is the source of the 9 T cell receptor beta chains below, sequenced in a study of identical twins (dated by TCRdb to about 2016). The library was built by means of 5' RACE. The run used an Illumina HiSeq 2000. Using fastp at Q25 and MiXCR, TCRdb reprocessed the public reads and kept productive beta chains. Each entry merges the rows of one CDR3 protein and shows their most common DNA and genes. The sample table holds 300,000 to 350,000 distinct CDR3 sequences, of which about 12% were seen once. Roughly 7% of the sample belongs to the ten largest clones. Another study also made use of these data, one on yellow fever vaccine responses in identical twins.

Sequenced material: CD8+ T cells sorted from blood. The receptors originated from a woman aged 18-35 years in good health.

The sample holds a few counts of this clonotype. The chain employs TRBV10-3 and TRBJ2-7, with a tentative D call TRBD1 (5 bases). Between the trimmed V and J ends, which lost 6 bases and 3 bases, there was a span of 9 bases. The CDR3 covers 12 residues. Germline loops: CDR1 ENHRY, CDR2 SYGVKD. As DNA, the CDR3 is TGTGCCATCAGGTCTGACAGCTACGAGCAGTACTTC. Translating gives CAIRSDSYEQYF.

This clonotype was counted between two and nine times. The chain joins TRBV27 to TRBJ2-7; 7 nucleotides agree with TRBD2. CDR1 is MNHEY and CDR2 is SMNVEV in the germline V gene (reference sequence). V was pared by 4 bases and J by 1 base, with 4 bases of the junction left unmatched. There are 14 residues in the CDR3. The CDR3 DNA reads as TGTGCCAGCAGTTCTAGCGGAGCATCCTACGAGCAGTACTTC. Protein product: CASSSSGASYEQYF.

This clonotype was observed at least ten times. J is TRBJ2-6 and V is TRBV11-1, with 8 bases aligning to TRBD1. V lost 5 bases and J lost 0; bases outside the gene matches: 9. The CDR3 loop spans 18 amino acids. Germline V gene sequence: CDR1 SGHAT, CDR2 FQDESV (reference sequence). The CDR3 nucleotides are TGTGCCAGCAGCGCCATGGGACAGGATTACTCTGGGGCCAACGTCCTGACTTTC. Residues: CASSAMGQDYSGANVLTF. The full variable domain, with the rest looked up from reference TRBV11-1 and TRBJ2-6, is EAEVAQSPRYKITEKSQAVAFWCDPISGHATLYWYRQILGQGPELLVQFQDESVVDDSQLPKDRFSAERLKGVDSTLKIQPAELGDSAMYLCASSAMGQDYSGANVLTFGAGSRLTVL.

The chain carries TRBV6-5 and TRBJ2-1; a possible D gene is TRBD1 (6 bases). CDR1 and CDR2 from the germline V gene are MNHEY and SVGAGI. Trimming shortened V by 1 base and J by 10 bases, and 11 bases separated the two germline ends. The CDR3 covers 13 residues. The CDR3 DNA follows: TGTGCCAGCAGTTACTTCGACGACAGGGAGCAGTTCTTC. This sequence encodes CASSYFDDREQFF.

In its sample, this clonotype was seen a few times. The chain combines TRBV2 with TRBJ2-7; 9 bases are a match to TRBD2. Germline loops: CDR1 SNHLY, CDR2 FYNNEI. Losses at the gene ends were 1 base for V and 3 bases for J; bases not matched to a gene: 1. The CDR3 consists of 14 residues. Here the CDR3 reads CASSEGTSVYEQYF. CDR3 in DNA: TGTGCCAGCAGTGAAGGGACTAGCGTCTACGAGCAGTACTTC.

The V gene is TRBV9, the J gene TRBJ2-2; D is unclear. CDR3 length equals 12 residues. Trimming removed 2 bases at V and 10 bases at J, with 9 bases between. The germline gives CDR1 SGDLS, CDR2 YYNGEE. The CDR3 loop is CASSVVPEELFF. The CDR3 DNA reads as TGTGCCAGCAGCGTTGTTCCCGAGGAGCTGTTTTTT.

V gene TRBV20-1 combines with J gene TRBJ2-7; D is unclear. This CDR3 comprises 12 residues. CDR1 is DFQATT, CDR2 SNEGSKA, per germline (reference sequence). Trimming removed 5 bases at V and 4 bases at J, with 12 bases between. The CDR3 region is CSAGFIGYEQYV. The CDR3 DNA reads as TGCAGTGCTGGCTTCATAGGGTACGAGCAGTACGTC.

CDR3 sequence: CASSKWTGVNEKLFF. The CDR3 DNA reads as TGTGCCAGCAGCAAATGGACAGGGGTAAATGAAAAACTGTTTTTT. The chain recombines TRBV7-9 with TRBJ1-4; TRBD1 matches 9 bases. J gave up 5 bases and V 5 bases, and 6 bases lay outside the gene matches. Per germline, CDR1 SEHNR and CDR2 FQNEAQ (reference sequence). The CDR3 is 15 residues long.

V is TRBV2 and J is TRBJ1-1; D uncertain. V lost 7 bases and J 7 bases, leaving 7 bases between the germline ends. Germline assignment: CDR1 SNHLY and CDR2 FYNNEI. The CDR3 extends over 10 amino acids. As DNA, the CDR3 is TGTGCCAGCATCCGGAATGAAGCTTTCTTT. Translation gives CASIRNEAFF.